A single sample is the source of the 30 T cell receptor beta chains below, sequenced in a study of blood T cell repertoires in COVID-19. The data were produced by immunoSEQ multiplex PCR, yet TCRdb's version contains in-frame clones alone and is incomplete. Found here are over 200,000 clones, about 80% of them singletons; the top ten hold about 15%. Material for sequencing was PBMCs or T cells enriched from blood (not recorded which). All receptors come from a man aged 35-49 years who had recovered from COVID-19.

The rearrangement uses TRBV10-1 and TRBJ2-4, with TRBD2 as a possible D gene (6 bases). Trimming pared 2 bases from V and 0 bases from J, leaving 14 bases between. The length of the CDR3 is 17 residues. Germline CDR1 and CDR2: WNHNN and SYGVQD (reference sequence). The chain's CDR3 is CASSEGDLTLAKNIQYF. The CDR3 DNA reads TGCGCCAGCAGTGAGGGGGACTTAACCTTAGCCAAAAACATTCAGTACTTC.

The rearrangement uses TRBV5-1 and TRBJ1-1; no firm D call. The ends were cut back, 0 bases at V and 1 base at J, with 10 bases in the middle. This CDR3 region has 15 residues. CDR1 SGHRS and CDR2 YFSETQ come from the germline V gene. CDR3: CASSLVSVKNTEAFF. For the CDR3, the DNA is TGCGCCAGCAGCTTGGTCAGCGTTAAGAACACTGAAGCTTTCTTT. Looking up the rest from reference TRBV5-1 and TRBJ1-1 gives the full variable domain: KAGVTQTPRYLIKTRGQQVTLSCSPISGHRSVSWYQQTPGQGLQFLFEYFSETQRNKGNFPGRFSGRQFSNSRSEMNVSTLELGDSALYLCASSLVSVKNTEAFFGQGTRLTVV.

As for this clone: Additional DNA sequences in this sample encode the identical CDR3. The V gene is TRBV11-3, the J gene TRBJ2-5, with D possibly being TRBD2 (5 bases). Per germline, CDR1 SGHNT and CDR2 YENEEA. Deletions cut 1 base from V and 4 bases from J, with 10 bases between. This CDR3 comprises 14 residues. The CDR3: CASSLGAGGETQYF. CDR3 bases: TGTGCCAGCAGCTTAGGCGCGGGTGGAGAGACCCAGTACTTC.

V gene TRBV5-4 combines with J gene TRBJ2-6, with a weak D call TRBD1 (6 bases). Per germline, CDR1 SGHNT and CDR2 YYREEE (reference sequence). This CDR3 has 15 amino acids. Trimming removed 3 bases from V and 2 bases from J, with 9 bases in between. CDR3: CASSWSGAGANVLTF. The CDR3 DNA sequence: TGTGCCAGCAGCTGGTCAGGGGCTGGGGCCAACGTCCTGACTTTC.

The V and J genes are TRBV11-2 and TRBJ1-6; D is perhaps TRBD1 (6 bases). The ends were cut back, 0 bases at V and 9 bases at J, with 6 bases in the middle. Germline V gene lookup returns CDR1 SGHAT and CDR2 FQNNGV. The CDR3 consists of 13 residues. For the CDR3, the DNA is TGTGCCAGCAGCTTAGACAGGGGTTCACCCCTCCACTTT. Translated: CASSLDRGSPLHF. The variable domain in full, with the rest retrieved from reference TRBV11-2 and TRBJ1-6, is EAGVAQSPRYKIIEKRQSVAFWCNPISGHATLYWYQQILGQGPKLLIQFQNNGVVDDSQLPKDRFSAERLKGVDSTLKIQPAKLEDSAVYLCASSLDRGSPLHFGNGTRLTVT.

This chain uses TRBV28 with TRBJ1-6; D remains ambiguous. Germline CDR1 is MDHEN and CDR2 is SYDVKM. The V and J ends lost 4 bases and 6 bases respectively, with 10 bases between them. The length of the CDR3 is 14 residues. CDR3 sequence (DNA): TGTGCCAGCAGTTGGGCGGGTAGTAATTCACCCCTCCACTTT. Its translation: CASSWAGSNSPLHF. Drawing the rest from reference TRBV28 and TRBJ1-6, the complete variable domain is DVKVTQSSRYLVKRTGEKVFLECVQDMDHENMFWYRQDPGLGLRLIYFSYDVKMKEKGDIPEGYSVSREKKERFSLILESASTNQTSMYLCASSWAGSNSPLHFGNGTRLTVT.

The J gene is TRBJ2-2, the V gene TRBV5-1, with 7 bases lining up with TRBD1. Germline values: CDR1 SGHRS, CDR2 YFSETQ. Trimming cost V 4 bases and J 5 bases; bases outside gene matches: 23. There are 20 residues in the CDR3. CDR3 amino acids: CASSPTRGQGVGIETGELFF. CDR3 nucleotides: TGCGCCAGCAGCCCTACTAGGGGGCAGGGAGTTGGGATAGAAACCGGGGAGCTGTTTTTT.

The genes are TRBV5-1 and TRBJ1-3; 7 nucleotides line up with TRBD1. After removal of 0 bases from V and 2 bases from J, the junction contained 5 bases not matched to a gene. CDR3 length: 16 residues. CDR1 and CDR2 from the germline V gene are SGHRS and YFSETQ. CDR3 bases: TGCGCCAGCAGCTTGGGGTCCGGGACAGCTGGAAACACCATATATTTT. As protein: CASSLGSGTAGNTIYF.

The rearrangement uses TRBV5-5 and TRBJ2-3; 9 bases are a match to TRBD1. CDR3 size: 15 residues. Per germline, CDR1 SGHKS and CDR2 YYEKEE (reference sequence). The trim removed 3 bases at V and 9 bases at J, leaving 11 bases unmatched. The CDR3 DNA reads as TGTGCCAGCAGCTCGAGACAGGGGGACTACGGGACGCAGTATTTT. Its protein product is CASSSRQGDYGTQYF.

The CDR3, as DNA: TGTGCCAGCAGTTTAATAGTAGGGGCAGGAACCTATGGCTACACCTTC. This translates into CASSLIVGAGTYGYTF. This chain connects TRBV28 to TRBJ1-2; maybe TRBD1 (5 bases). Germline V gene lookup returns CDR1 MDHEN and CDR2 SYDVKM. V was shortened by 2 bases and J by 4 bases, with 17 bases between the two germline ends. This CDR3 has 16 amino acids.

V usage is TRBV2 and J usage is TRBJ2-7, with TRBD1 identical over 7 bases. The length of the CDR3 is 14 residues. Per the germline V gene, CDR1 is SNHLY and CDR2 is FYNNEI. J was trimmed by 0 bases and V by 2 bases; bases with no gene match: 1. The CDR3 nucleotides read TGTGCCAGCAGTGAATGGGACAGCTCCTACGAGCAGTACTTC. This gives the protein CASSEWDSSYEQYF.

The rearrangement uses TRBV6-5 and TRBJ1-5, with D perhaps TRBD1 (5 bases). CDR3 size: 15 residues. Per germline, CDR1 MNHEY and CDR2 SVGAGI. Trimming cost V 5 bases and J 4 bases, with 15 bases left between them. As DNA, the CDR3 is TGTGCCAGCAGTCGAACGGTTGCAGGGAATCAGCCCCAGCATTTT. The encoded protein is CASSRTVAGNQPQHF.

For the CDR3, the DNA is TGTGCCAGCAGCCAAGGTAGCGGGGGAACCTACGAGCAGTACTTC. Translating it yields CASSQGSGGTYEQYF. This chain joins TRBV14 and TRBJ2-7; 9 bases match TRBD2. The CDR3 is 15 amino acids. V lost 1 base to trimming and J lost 2 bases; unmatched junction nucleotides: 3. CDR1 is SGHDN and CDR2 is FVKESK in the germline V gene.

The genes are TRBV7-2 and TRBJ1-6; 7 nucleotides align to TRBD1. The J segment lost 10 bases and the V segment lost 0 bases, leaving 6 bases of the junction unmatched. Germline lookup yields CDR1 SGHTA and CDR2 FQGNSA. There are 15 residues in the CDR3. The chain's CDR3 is CASSLAGQIYSPLHF. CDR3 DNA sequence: TGTGCCAGCAGCTTAGCGGGACAGATTTACTCACCCCTCCACTTT.

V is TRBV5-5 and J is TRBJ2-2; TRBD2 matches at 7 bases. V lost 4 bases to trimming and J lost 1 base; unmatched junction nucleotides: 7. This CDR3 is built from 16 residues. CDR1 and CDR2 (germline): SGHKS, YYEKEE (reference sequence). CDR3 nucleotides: TGTGCCAGCAGCCTCGGGCGCGGGGGGAACACCGGGGAGCTGTTTTTT. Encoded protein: CASSLGRGGNTGELFF.

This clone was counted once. CDR3: CASTGGANYGYTF. CDR3 coding DNA: TGTGCCAGTACAGGGGGAGCTAACTATGGCTACACCTTC. The chain couples TRBV2 to TRBJ1-2; 8 bases are shared with TRBD1. V trimming: 9 bases; J trimming: 0 bases; junction bases outside the gene matches: 3. This CDR3 has 13 residues. Germline V gives CDR1 SNHLY, CDR2 FYNNEI. The full variable domain, its missing parts supplied by reference TRBV2 and TRBJ1-2, is EPEVTQTPSHQVTQMGQEVILRCVPISNHLYFYWYRQILGQKVEFLVSFYNNEISEKSEIFDDQFSVERPDGSNFTLKIRSTKLEDSAMYFCASTGGANYGYTFGSGTRLTVV.

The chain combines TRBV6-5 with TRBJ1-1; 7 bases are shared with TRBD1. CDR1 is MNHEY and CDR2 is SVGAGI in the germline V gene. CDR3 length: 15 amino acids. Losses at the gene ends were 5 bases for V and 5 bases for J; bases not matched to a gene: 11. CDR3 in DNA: TGTGCCAGCAGTCCTCCGACAGGGAGTGGGACTGAAGCTTTCTTT. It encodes CASSPPTGSGTEAFF.

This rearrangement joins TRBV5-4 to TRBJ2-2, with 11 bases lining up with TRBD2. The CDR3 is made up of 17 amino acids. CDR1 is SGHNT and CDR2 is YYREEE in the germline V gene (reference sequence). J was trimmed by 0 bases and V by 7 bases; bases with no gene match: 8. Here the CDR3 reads CASGPGLAVANTGELFF. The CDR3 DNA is TGTGCCAGCGGGCCGGGACTAGCGGTCGCGAACACCGGGGAGCTGTTTTTT.

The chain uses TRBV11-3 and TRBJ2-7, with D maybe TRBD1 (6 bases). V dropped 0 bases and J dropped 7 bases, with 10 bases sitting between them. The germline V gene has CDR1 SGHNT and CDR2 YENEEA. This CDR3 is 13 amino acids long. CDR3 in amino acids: CASSLDRGGEQYF. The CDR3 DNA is TGTGCCAGCAGCTTAGACAGGGGTGGGGAGCAGTACTTC.

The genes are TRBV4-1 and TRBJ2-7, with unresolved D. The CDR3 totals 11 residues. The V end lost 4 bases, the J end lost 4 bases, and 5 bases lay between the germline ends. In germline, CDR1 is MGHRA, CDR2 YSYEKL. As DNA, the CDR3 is TGCGCCAGCAGCCGAGGTTACGAGCAGTACTTC. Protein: CASSRGYEQYF.

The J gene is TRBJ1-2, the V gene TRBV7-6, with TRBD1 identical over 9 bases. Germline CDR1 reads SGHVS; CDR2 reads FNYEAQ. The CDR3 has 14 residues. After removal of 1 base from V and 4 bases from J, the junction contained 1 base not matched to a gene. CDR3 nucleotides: TGTGCCAGCAGCTTAGAGGACAGGGGCTATGGCTACACCTTC. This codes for CASSLEDRGYGYTF.

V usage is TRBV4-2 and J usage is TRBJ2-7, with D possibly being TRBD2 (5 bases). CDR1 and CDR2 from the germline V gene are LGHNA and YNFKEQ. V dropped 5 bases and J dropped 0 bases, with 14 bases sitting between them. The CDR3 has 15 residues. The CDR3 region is CASSLATADSYEQYF. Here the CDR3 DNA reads TGTGCCAGCAGCTTAGCGACGGCGGACTCCTACGAGCAGTACTTC.

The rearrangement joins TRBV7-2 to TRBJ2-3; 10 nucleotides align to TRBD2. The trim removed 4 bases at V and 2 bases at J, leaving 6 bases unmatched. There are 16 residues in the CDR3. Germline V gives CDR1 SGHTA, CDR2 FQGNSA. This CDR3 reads CASSSLAGAPTDTQYF. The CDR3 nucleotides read TGTGCCAGCAGCTCCCTAGCGGGGGCCCCCACAGATACGCAGTATTTT.

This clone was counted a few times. The CDR3 sequence: CASSLWGRAGYNEQFF. CDR3 sequence (DNA): TGTGCCAGCAGCCTATGGGGGAGGGCCGGGTACAATGAGCAGTTCTTC. The gene calls are TRBV14 and TRBJ2-1, with 7 bases matching TRBD2. The CDR3 spans 16 residues. Germline-derived CDR1 and CDR2 are SGHDN and FVKESK. Germline trimming cut 4 bases from V and 4 bases from J; bases unmatched to any gene: 10. The full variable domain, in which reference TRBV14 and TRBJ2-1 provide the parts outside the CDR3, is EAGVTQFPSHSVIEKGQTVTLRCDPISGHDNLYWYRRVMGKEIKFLLHFVKESKQDESGMPNNRFLAERTGGTYSTLKVQPAELEDSGVYFCASSLWGRAGYNEQFFGPGTRLTVL.

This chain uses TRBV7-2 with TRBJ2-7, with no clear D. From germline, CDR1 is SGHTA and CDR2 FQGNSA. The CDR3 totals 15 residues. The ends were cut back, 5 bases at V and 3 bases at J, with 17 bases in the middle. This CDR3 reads CASSNSITAGYEQYF. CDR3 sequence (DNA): TGTGCCAGCAGCAACTCGATTACCGCCGGCTACGAGCAGTACTTC.

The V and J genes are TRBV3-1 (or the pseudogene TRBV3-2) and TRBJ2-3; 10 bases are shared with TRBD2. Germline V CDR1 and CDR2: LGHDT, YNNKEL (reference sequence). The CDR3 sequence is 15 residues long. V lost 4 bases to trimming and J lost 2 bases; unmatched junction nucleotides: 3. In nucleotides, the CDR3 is TGTGCCAGCAGCCCCCTAGCGGGGGCCACAGATACGCAGTATTTT. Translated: CASSPLAGATDTQYF.

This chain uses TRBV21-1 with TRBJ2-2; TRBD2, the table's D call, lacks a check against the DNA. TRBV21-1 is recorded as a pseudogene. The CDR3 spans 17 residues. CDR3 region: CASSKAIRGGVTGELFF. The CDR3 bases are TGTGCCAGCAGCAAAGCGATAAGGGGAGGAGTGACCGGGGAGCTGTTTTTT.

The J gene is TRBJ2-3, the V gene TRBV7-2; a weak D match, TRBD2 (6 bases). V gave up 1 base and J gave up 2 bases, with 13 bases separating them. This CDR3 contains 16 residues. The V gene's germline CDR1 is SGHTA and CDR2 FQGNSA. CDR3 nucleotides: TGTGCCAGCAGCTTAGTGCGGGATTTGTACACAGATACGCAGTATTTT. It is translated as CASSLVRDLYTDTQYF.

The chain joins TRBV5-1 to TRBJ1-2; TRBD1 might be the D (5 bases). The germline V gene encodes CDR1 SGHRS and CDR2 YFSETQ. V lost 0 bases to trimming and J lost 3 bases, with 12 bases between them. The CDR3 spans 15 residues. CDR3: CASSLGTTSDYGYTF. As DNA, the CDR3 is TGCGCCAGCAGCTTGGGGACAACATCCGACTATGGCTACACCTTC.

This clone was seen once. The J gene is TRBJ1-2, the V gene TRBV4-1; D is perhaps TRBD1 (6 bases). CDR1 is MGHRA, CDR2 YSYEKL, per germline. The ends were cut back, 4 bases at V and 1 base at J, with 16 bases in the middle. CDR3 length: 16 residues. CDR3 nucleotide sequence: TGCGCCAGCAGCCTTTCCGGGACATCGAGTAACTATGGCTACACCTTC. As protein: CASSLSGTSSNYGYTF.